The 25 T cell receptor beta chains below were found in one sample sequenced in a study of fetal regulatory T cell absence and autoimmunity. Sequenced by immunoSEQ multiplex PCR; TCRdb stores in-frame clones only, minus some. This table has about 43,000 clones, roughly 83% appearing once. Sequencing was performed on cord blood. These receptors were collected from a newborn boy with IPEX syndrome.

The chain uses TRBV27 and TRBJ2-7, with 13 bases identical to TRBD2. The CDR3 totals 15 residues. The V and J ends lost 3 bases and 6 bases, in that order; junction bases with no gene match: 5. Germline lookup yields CDR1 MNHEY and CDR2 SMNVEV (reference sequence). CDR3 sequence (DNA): TGTGCCAGCAGTTTGCGGACTAGCGGGAGAGGCGAGCAGTACTTC. Translated: CASSLRTSGRGEQYF.

The rearrangement links TRBV11-3 to TRBJ2-5; TRBD1 matches at 10 bases. CDR1 is SGHNT, CDR2 YENEEA, per germline. This CDR3 spans 14 amino acids. The V segment lost 4 bases and the J segment 7 bases; nucleotides outside the gene matches: 6. CDR3 sequence: CASSSRTGGGTQYF. The CDR3 nucleotides are TGTGCCAGCAGCTCGAGGACAGGGGGAGGGACCCAGTACTTC.

DNA for the CDR3: TGTGCCAGCAGCTTAGTAATGCGGGATACGCAGTATTTT. Protein sequence: CASSLVMRDTQYF. This chain uses TRBV7-8 with TRBJ2-3, with D unresolved. V shed 1 base and J shed 6 bases, with 8 bases lying between them. The CDR3 covers 13 residues. The germline V gene encodes CDR1 SGHVS and CDR2 FQNEAQ.

The V and J genes are TRBV2 and TRBJ2-1, with 8 bases lining up with TRBD2. V lost 6 bases to trimming and J lost 0 bases; unmatched junction nucleotides: 10. CDR1 is SNHLY and CDR2 is FYNNEI in the germline V gene. CDR3 length: 17 residues. CDR3 DNA: TGTGCCAGCAGCCGACTAGCGAGAGAGAGCTCCTACAATGAGCAGTTCTTC. Translating it yields CASSRLARESSYNEQFF.

The chain employs TRBV27 and TRBJ2-2; TRBD2 might be the D (6 bases). The V and J ends lost 5 bases and 3 bases respectively, with 16 bases between them. This CDR3 spans 16 amino acids. Germline assignment: CDR1 MNHEY and CDR2 SMNVEV (reference sequence). The CDR3 is CASSPPLARYTGELFF. The CDR3 coding sequence is TGTGCCAGCAGTCCCCCGCTAGCGCGCTACACCGGGGAGCTGTTTTTT.

The genes are TRBV10-3 and TRBJ2-3, with a possible D match to TRBD1 (5 bases). In germline, CDR1 is ENHRY, CDR2 SYGVKD. The CDR3 covers 16 residues. V was shortened by 6 bases and J by 6 bases, with 22 bases between the two germline ends. The CDR3: CAISWSAGPLFDTQYF. The CDR3 DNA follows: TGTGCCATCAGCTGGTCGGCAGGGCCTCTGTTCGATACGCAGTATTTT.

The chain is built from TRBV6-1 and TRBJ1-3, with D unclear. V shed 2 bases and J shed 8 bases, with 13 bases lying between them. Germline V CDR1 and CDR2: MNHNS, SASEGT. There are 14 residues in the CDR3. The CDR3 sequence is CASSEPAEGDTIYF. The CDR3 bases are TGTGCCAGCAGTGAACCCGCCGAGGGAGACACCATATATTTT.

The V call is TRBV6-5, the J call TRBJ1-1; D is uncertain. This CDR3 has 16 amino acids. Trimming removed 1 base at V and 1 base at J, with 13 bases between. The germline gives CDR1 MNHEY, CDR2 SVGAGI. CDR3 bases: TGTGCCAGCAGTTACTTACCACTAGGGAGGAACACTGAAGCTTTCTTT. It encodes CASSYLPLGRNTEAFF.

This chain connects TRBV5-1 to TRBJ2-2, with TRBD2 as a possible D gene (5 bases). The germline V gene encodes CDR1 SGHRS and CDR2 YFSETQ. Trimming pared 4 bases from V and 5 bases from J, leaving 15 bases between. The CDR3 totals 15 residues. CDR3 in amino acids: CASSPEVRGTGELFF. CDR3 coding DNA: TGCGCCAGCAGCCCGGAGGTCCGAGGGACCGGGGAGCTGTTTTTT.

This sequence joins TRBV4-1 and TRBJ2-4; maybe TRBD1 (5 bases). The germline gives CDR1 MGHRA, CDR2 YSYEKL. Trimming took off 0 bases at V and 0 bases at J, with 15 bases between the two ends. There are 18 residues in the CDR3. CDR3 region: CASSQERRYRLAKNIQYF. In nucleotides, the CDR3 is TGCGCCAGCAGCCAAGAGCGGCGATACAGGTTAGCCAAAAACATTCAGTACTTC.

The chain employs TRBV7-9 and TRBJ2-2; D remains ambiguous. From germline, CDR1 is SEHNR and CDR2 FQNEAQ (reference sequence). The CDR3 contains 14 residues. V was cut by 3 bases and J by 6 bases, with 11 bases left in between. The CDR3 spells CASSFPGGAGELFF. The CDR3 DNA sequence: TGTGCCAGCAGCTTTCCCGGTGGGGCCGGGGAGCTGTTTTTT.

The genes are TRBV21-1 and TRBJ2-1; no DNA check was done on the table's D call, TRBD1. TRBV21-1 is termed a pseudogene. The CDR3 is made up of 16 amino acids. The CDR3 coding sequence is TGTGCCAGCAGCGGCGCCCCGGGGGACAGCTACAATGAGCAGTTCTTC. It translates to CASSGAPGDSYNEQFF.

The V call is TRBV9, the J call TRBJ2-5; 9 bases fit TRBD2. V lost 0 bases, J lost 4 bases, and 4 bases stayed unmatched. CDR3 length equals 15 residues. Germline lookup yields CDR1 SGDLS and CDR2 YYNGEE. The CDR3 DNA reads TGTGCCAGCAGCGTAGGCGGGGGGGCGGGAGAGACCCAGTACTTC. Residues: CASSVGGGAGETQYF.

As DNA, the CDR3 is TGTGCCAGCTCACCACCAGGGGTTTATGGCTACACCTTC. Translated: CASSPPGVYGYTF. The chain has TRBV18 and TRBJ1-2, with D tentatively TRBD1 (5 bases). The CDR3 loop spans 13 amino acids. CDR1 is KGHSH, CDR2 LQKENI, per germline. Trimming took 0 bases from V and 5 from J, leaving 7 bases between them. Supplemented by reference TRBV18 and TRBJ1-2, the full variable domain reads NAGVMQNPRHLVRRRGQEARLRCSPMKGHSHVYWYRQLPEEGLKFMVYLQKENIIDESGMPKERFSAEFPKEGPSILRIQQVVRGDSAAYFCASSPPGVYGYTFGSGTRLTVV.

A note on this clone: Additional DNA sequences in this sample encode the identical CDR3. The chain recombines TRBV5-1 with TRBJ2-5; D unclear. Germline V CDR1 and CDR2: SGHRS, YFSETQ. Trimming left V 0 bases short and J 5 bases short, with 5 bases between. The CDR3 covers 12 residues. The CDR3 loop is CASSLAGETQYF. As DNA, the CDR3 is TGCGCCAGCAGCTTGGCCGGGGAGACCCAGTACTTC.

This chain links TRBV20-1 with TRBJ1-1; D unresolved. Trimming left V 3 bases short and J 2 bases short, with 1 base between. Germline CDR1 is DFQATT and CDR2 is SNEGSKA (reference sequence). This CDR3 has 10 residues. The CDR3 DNA is TGCAGTGCTAGTAACACTGAAGCTTTCTTT. As protein: CSASNTEAFF.

V and J are TRBV7-9 and TRBJ1-6; D remains ambiguous. Trimming pared 3 bases from V and 0 bases from J, leaving 15 bases between. From germline, CDR1 is SEHNR and CDR2 FQNEAQ (reference sequence). The CDR3 covers 18 residues. The CDR3 protein is CASSLADLRHSYNSPLHF. CDR3 sequence (DNA): TGTGCCAGCAGCTTGGCGGATCTCAGGCACTCCTATAATTCACCCCTCCACTTT.

CDR3 residues: CASSLGGPPYEQYF. The CDR3 nucleotides are TGTGCCAGCAGCTTAGGGGGTCCGCCCTACGAGCAGTACTTC. J is TRBJ2-7 and V is TRBV7-2; D is ambiguous. V lost 1 base and J 2 bases, leaving 9 bases between the germline ends. There are 14 residues in the CDR3. The V gene's germline CDR1 is SGHTA and CDR2 FQGNSA.

The J gene is TRBJ2-7, the V gene TRBV30; D might be TRBD1 or TRBD2, each matching 5 bases. The germline CDR1 and CDR2 sequences are GTSNPN and SVGIG (reference sequence). CDR3 length: 13 residues. Trimming cost V 0 bases and J 6 bases, with 12 bases left between them. The CDR3 DNA sequence: TGTGCCTGGAGTGTAGCGACGGGGACCGAGCAGTACTTC. Translation: CAWSVATGTEQYF.

This clone has only a few counts. The CDR3 sequence is CASSGGTGSNQPQHF. The CDR3 DNA is TGTGCCAGCAGTGGCGGGACAGGAAGCAATCAGCCCCAGCATTTT. The rearrangement uses TRBV6-6 and TRBJ1-5; 8 bases match TRBD1. This CDR3 has 15 amino acids. The V gene's germline CDR1 is MNHNY and CDR2 SVGAGI (reference sequence). V lost 5 bases to trimming and J lost 1 base; unmatched junction nucleotides: 4.

V and J are TRBV6-5 and TRBJ1-4; D remains ambiguous. This CDR3 is 13 amino acids long. V was trimmed by 1 base and J by 6 bases, leaving 6 bases between them. Germline CDR1 reads MNHEY; CDR2 reads SVGAGI. The CDR3 nucleotides are TGTGCCAGCAGTTACTTACGGGATGAAAAACTGTTTTTT. This encodes CASSYLRDEKLFF.

This chain links TRBV27 with TRBJ1-1; possible D gene TRBD1, 5 bases. The CDR3 runs to 14 residues. From germline, CDR1 is MNHEY and CDR2 SMNVEV (reference sequence). Deletions cut 5 bases from V and 2 bases from J, with 12 bases between. For the CDR3, the DNA is TGTGCCAGCAGTAGGCAGGGAATCAACACTGAAGCTTTCTTT. It specifies CASSRQGINTEAFF.

This clone was observed a single time. The V gene is TRBV13, the J gene TRBJ2-7; D is possibly TRBD1 (5 bases). This CDR3 is built from 15 residues. Germline V gene data show CDR1 as PRHDT and CDR2 as FYEKMQ (reference sequence). The ends were cut back, 0 bases at V and 2 bases at J, with 11 bases in the middle. The CDR3 sequence is CASSLGLNRPYEQYF. The CDR3 nucleotides read TGTGCCAGCAGCTTAGGCCTAAACAGGCCCTACGAGCAGTACTTC.

The rearrangement uses TRBV11-2 and TRBJ2-2; 8 bases agree with TRBD2. The CDR3 has 16 residues. CDR1 and CDR2 from the germline V gene are SGHAT and FQNNGV. V was pared by 1 base and J by 0 bases, with 1 base of the junction left unmatched. The DNA for the CDR3 is TGTGCCAGCAGCTTAGTACTAGCGGCGAACACCGGGGAGCTGTTTTTT. Amino acid sequence: CASSLVLAANTGELFF.

In its sample, this clone was seen once. V gene TRBV4-1 combines with J gene TRBJ1-3; 7 bases agree with TRBD1. Germline trimming cut 3 bases from V and 3 bases from J; bases unmatched to any gene: 17. The CDR3 has 19 amino acids. The germline CDR1 and CDR2 sequences are MGHRA and YSYEKL. CDR3 DNA: TGCGCCAGCAGCCACTTCAGGGGGGGATTATTCGAGGGTGGAAACACCATATATTTT. Protein: CASSHFRGGLFEGGNTIYF.